The 32 T cell receptor beta chains listed next were all sequenced from one sample in a study of blood T cell repertoires in COVID-19. The method was immunoSEQ multiplex PCR; TCRdb's version includes in-frame clones alone and lacks a portion of them. The table has more than 200,000 clones, roughly 87% seen once; the top ten hold 6% to 7%. Sequencing input: PBMCs or T cells enriched from blood (not recorded which). Receptors were obtained from a woman under 40 with acute COVID-19.

The CDR3 region is CASSGTGGSEAFF. The CDR3, as DNA: TGTGCCAGCAGCGGAACAGGGGGCTCTGAAGCTTTCTTT. V usage is TRBV9 and J usage is TRBJ1-1; the match to TRBD1 covers 9 bases. This CDR3 has 13 residues. The V gene's germline CDR1 is SGDLS and CDR2 YYNGEE. Losses at the gene ends were 3 bases for V and 6 bases for J; bases not matched to a gene: 3. Full variable domain (remainder filled in from reference TRBV9 and TRBJ1-1): DSGVTQTPKHLITATGQRVTLRCSPRSGDLSVYWYQQSLDQGLQFLIQYYNGEERAKGNILERFSAQQFPDLHSELNLSSLELGDSALYFCASSGTGGSEAFFGQGTRLTVV.

The CDR3, as DNA: TGTGCCAGCAGCTTAGGGGACAGAAAGATCTATGGCTACACCTTC. Protein: CASSLGDRKIYGYTF. The J gene is TRBJ1-2, the V gene TRBV5-6, with TRBD1 identical over 7 bases. Germline V CDR1 and CDR2: SGHDT, YYEEEE. V was pared by 2 bases and J by 4 bases, with 8 bases of the junction left unmatched. The CDR3 is made up of 15 amino acids.

This clone has just a few counts. The chain combines TRBV6-4 with TRBJ1-1; TRBD1 is a possible D gene (6 bases). The CDR3 is 15 residues long. Trimming cost V 6 bases and J 5 bases, with 19 bases left between them. Germline V gene sequence: CDR1 MRHNA, CDR2 SNTAGT. The CDR3 DNA reads TGTGCCAGCAGGCCGTCCGGGGGGCGAGGGACTGAAGCTTTCTTT. Translation: CASRPSGGRGTEAFF.

V gene TRBV4-1 combines with J gene TRBJ2-7; TRBD1 matches 11 bases. The CDR3 runs to 16 residues. Trimming cost V 4 bases and J 1 base; bases outside gene matches: 6. Looked up from germline, CDR1 is MGHRA and CDR2 is YSYEKL. CDR3 in DNA: TGCGCCAGCAGCCGTGGACAGGGGGCTCGTTCCTACGAGCAGTACTTC. Translating it yields CASSRGQGARSYEQYF.

The rearrangement links TRBV2 to TRBJ2-5; 8 nucleotides agree with TRBD1. This CDR3 is 14 amino acids long. Germline lookup yields CDR1 SNHLY and CDR2 FYNNEI. The V segment lost 4 bases and the J segment 5 bases; nucleotides outside the gene matches: 6. The CDR3 reads CASSARGRGETQYF. The CDR3 nucleotides read TGTGCCAGCAGTGCCAGGGGGCGCGGGGAGACCCAGTACTTC.

CDR3 region: CASSQARLRATGELFF. The CDR3 nucleotides read TGTGCCAGCAGCCAAGCCCGCTTACGCGCCACCGGGGAGCTGTTTTTT. The V call is TRBV3-1 (or the pseudogene TRBV3-2), the J call TRBJ2-2, with D hard to call. Per the germline V gene, CDR1 is LGHDT and CDR2 is YNNKEL (reference sequence). V was cut by 1 base and J by 4 bases, with 13 bases left in between. CDR3 length: 16 amino acids.

The genes are TRBV6-1 and TRBJ1-1; D is perhaps TRBD1 (6 bases). Germline-derived CDR1 and CDR2 are MNHNS and SASEGT. V lost 4 bases, J lost 8 bases, and 26 bases lay in between. The CDR3 is made up of 17 amino acids. CDR3 coding DNA: TGTGCCAGCAGTGCAGGGGATTGGGGGTATCCAAAGTGGGAAGCTTTCTTT. It codes for CASSAGDWGYPKWEAFF.

This chain joins TRBV7-3 and TRBJ1-1; D uncertain. This CDR3 has 14 amino acids. Germline V gene data show CDR1 as SGHTA and CDR2 as FQGTGA. V lost 2 bases and J lost 2, with 9 bases in between. CDR3 protein: CASSLGPTNTEAFF. Here the CDR3 DNA reads TGTGCCAGCAGCTTAGGGCCCACCAACACTGAAGCTTTCTTT.

J is TRBJ2-3 and V is TRBV2, with a tentative D call TRBD2 (5 bases). The CDR3 is 12 residues long. V was clipped by 5 bases and J by 5 bases, with 8 bases between them. Germline CDR1 and CDR2: SNHLY and FYNNEI. As DNA, the CDR3 is TGTGCCAGCAGTTCCCGGGAAGATACGCAGTATTTT. Protein sequence: CASSSREDTQYF.

This clone was found once. The rearrangement uses TRBV6-1 and TRBJ2-7; D is perhaps TRBD2 (6 bases). V lost 3 bases, J lost 2 bases, and 11 bases lay in between. There are 14 residues in the CDR3. Germline V gene data show CDR1 as MNHNS and CDR2 as SASEGT. The CDR3: CASSDGSKAYEQYF. CDR3 bases: TGTGCCAGCAGTGACGGGAGCAAGGCCTACGAGCAGTACTTC.

This clone was counted once. The J gene is TRBJ2-7, the V gene TRBV6-5, with 8 positions matching TRBD1. The CDR3 consists of 16 residues. Trimming at V came to 0 bases and at J to 0 bases, leaving 4 bases not matched to a gene. The germline V gene encodes CDR1 MNHEY and CDR2 SVGAGI. CDR3 amino acids: CASSYSTGESSYEQYF. The CDR3 DNA is TGTGCCAGCAGTTACTCGACAGGGGAGAGCTCCTACGAGCAGTACTTC.

This sequence joins TRBV15 and TRBJ2-5, with 7 bases lining up with TRBD2. From germline, CDR1 is LNHNV and CDR2 YYDKDF (reference sequence). J gave up 6 bases and V 11 bases, and 9 bases lay outside the gene matches. CDR3 size: 12 residues. For the CDR3, the DNA is TGTGCCCCTGTTGCGGGAGTAAAGACCCAGTACTTC. It translates to CAPVAGVKTQYF.

For the CDR3, the DNA is TGTGCCATCGAGTCCGGACTAGCGGGAAACAATGAGCAGTTCTTC. Its protein is CAIESGLAGNNEQFF. The chain couples TRBV28 to TRBJ2-1; 12 nucleotides match TRBD2. V shed 10 bases, J shed 5 bases, and the junction held 9 bases outside the gene matches. Germline V gene sequence: CDR1 MDHEN, CDR2 SYDVKM. There are 15 residues in the CDR3.

The chain combines TRBV18 with TRBJ1-3; possible D gene TRBD1, 6 bases. This CDR3 is 15 amino acids long. Germline V CDR1 and CDR2: KGHSH, LQKENI. The ends were cut back, 3 bases at V and 4 bases at J, with 13 bases in the middle. CDR3 loop: CASSPRTDHGNTIYF. DNA for the CDR3: TGTGCCAGCTCACCCAGGACAGATCACGGAAACACCATATATTTT.

This clone showed up just a few times. This sequence joins TRBV19 and TRBJ2-2; 9 nucleotides match TRBD1. Trimming removed 3 bases from V and 6 bases from J; junction bases left unmatched: 2. CDR3 length: 14 residues. Germline V gene sequence: CDR1 LNHDA, CDR2 SQIVND (reference sequence). CDR3 DNA sequence: TGTGCCAGTAGTATCACAGGGGGCTCCGGGGAGCTGTTTTTT. This sequence encodes CASSITGGSGELFF.

The chain joins TRBV25-1 to TRBJ2-3; the D gene is possibly TRBD2 (6 bases). The V and J ends lost 3 bases and 6 bases respectively, with 10 bases between them. Germline lookup yields CDR1 MGHDK and CDR2 SYGVNS. The CDR3 is 13 residues long. This chain's CDR3 is CASSDGTSDTQYF. The DNA for the CDR3 is TGTGCCAGCAGTGACGGGACTTCGGATACGCAGTATTTT.

The chain links TRBV7-2 to TRBJ1-2; 8 bases match TRBD1. Trimming cost V 0 bases and J 11 bases; bases outside gene matches: 2. Germline-derived CDR1 and CDR2 are SGHTA and FQGNSA. The CDR3 spans 12 residues. In DNA form, the CDR3 reads TGTGCCAGCAGCTTAGCGCAGGGGGCGTACACCTTC. This gives the protein CASSLAQGAYTF.

This rearrangement joins TRBV7-6 to TRBJ1-2; perhaps TRBD1 as D (5 bases). This CDR3 has 16 residues. V was cut by 1 base and J by 3 bases, with 15 bases left in between. Germline V gene sequence: CDR1 SGHVS, CDR2 FNYEAQ. CDR3 sequence: CASSLEAGPPDYGYTF. The CDR3 region has the DNA TGTGCCAGCAGCTTAGAAGCGGGGCCGCCTGACTATGGCTACACCTTC.

The genes are TRBV18 and TRBJ1-1; D is uncertain. Per germline, CDR1 KGHSH and CDR2 LQKENI. Trimming removed 0 bases at V and 8 bases at J, with 10 bases between. CDR3 length equals 13 residues. For the CDR3, the DNA is TGTGCCAGCTCACCACCGCTCCGCGCAGAAGCTTTCTTT. Translation: CASSPPLRAEAFF.

This sequence joins TRBV29-1 and TRBJ2-1, with 10 positions matching TRBD1. There are 10 residues in the CDR3. With 4 bases clipped from V and 12 bases from J, the junction kept 0 bases outside the gene matches. Germline V CDR1 and CDR2: SQVTM, ANQGSEA. CDR3 sequence (DNA): TGCAGCGTTGGGACAGGGGGGCAGTTCTTC. Residues: CSVGTGGQFF.

The V gene is TRBV5-1, the J gene TRBJ1-6; 8 nucleotides align to TRBD1. J gave up 7 bases and V 3 bases, and 6 bases lay outside the gene matches. CDR1 and CDR2 (germline): SGHRS, YFSETQ. The CDR3 loop spans 15 amino acids. The CDR3 sequence: CASSSTQGENSPLHF. The CDR3 DNA sequence: TGCGCCAGCAGCTCGACACAGGGGGAGAATTCACCCCTCCACTTT.

V gene TRBV19 combines with J gene TRBJ1-5, with D unclear. Germline CDR1 and CDR2: LNHDA and SQIVND (reference sequence). The CDR3 totals 15 residues. V was shortened by 7 bases and J by 4 bases, with 17 bases between the two germline ends. The CDR3 sequence: CASIDTRAPNQPQHF. CDR3 bases: TGTGCCAGTATTGATACGAGGGCGCCGAATCAGCCCCAGCATTTT.

This clone was observed a few times. V is TRBV3-1 (or the pseudogene TRBV3-2) and J is TRBJ2-1; 9 bases line up with TRBD2. The V segment lost 5 bases and the J segment 0 bases; nucleotides outside the gene matches: 23. CDR1 and CDR2 from the germline V gene are LGHDT and YNNKEL (reference sequence). The CDR3 is 22 residues long. The CDR3 sequence is CASSAHSPGVAGATPSYNEQFF. In DNA, the CDR3 is TGTGCCAGCAGCGCGCACTCCCCGGGAGTAGCGGGGGCTACCCCCTCCTACAATGAGCAGTTCTTC.

This clone was detected only once. The V gene is TRBV6-2 or TRBV6-3, the J gene TRBJ1-3, with 7 bases fitting TRBD1. V shed 5 bases and J 4 bases; nucleotides not matched to a gene: 5. CDR3 length: 14 residues. Per germline, CDR1 MNHEY and CDR2 SVGEGT. CDR3 amino acids: CASSRQGGGNTIYF. The CDR3 DNA reads as TGTGCCAGCAGTCGACAGGGTGGAGGAAACACCATATATTTT.

With respect to this clone: Within the sample, other DNA sequences also encode this same CDR3. The chain carries TRBV12-3 or TRBV12-4 and TRBJ1-2, with a possible D match to TRBD1 (6 bases). The CDR3 is 13 residues long. V dropped 1 base and J dropped 3 bases, with 6 bases sitting between them. The CDR3 nucleotides read TGTGCCAGCAGTTTAGGACAGGACTATGGCTACACCTTC. The encoded protein is CASSLGQDYGYTF.

This clone was picked up many times. This chain joins TRBV7-3 and TRBJ2-2; D might be TRBD1 (6 bases). CDR3 length equals 13 residues. Germline CDR1 reads SGHTA; CDR2 reads FQGTGA. Trimming took 6 bases from V and 6 from J, leaving 11 bases between them. The DNA of the CDR3 is TGTGCCAGCAGGGAACAGGGCCCCGGGGAGCTGTTTTTT. It encodes CASREQGPGELFF.

The rearrangement joins TRBV11-3 to TRBJ2-2, with a tentative D call TRBD1 (6 bases). Trimming took off 0 bases at V and 6 bases at J, with 20 bases between the two ends. Germline CDR1 reads SGHNT; CDR2 reads YENEEA. This CDR3 has 18 residues. The CDR3 loop is CASSLDSGHYYGSGELFF. CDR3 bases: TGTGCCAGCAGCTTAGATTCGGGACACTATTACGGGTCCGGGGAGCTGTTTTTT.

The chain employs TRBV23-1 and TRBJ2-6; the D gene is possibly TRBD1 (6 bases). TRBV23-1 is treated as an ORF (open reading frame) with a function not yet certain. This CDR3 region has 16 residues. Trimming shortened V by 5 bases and J by 0 bases, and 11 bases separated the two germline ends. This CDR3 is CASSIRDNSGANVLTF. The CDR3 nucleotides read TGCGCCAGCAGTATCCGGGACAACTCTGGGGCCAACGTCCTGACTTTC.

This rearrangement joins TRBV18 to TRBJ2-5, with 9 bases fitting TRBD1. V lost 6 bases to trimming and J lost 2 bases; unmatched junction nucleotides: 7. This CDR3 has 15 amino acids. The germline V gene has CDR1 KGHSH and CDR2 LQKENI. This chain's CDR3 is CASSAGTGRQETQYF. The CDR3 nucleotides read TGTGCCAGCTCGGCCGGGACAGGGAGGCAAGAGACCCAGTACTTC.

The V and J genes are TRBV2 and TRBJ2-7, with TRBD2 matching 11 bases. Trimming cost V 6 bases and J 7 bases; bases outside gene matches: 11. CDR1 is SNHLY, CDR2 FYNNEI, per germline. This CDR3 is 15 amino acids long. CDR3 bases: TGTGCCAGCAGGGCCATTAGCGGGGGGGTCTTTGAGCAGTACTTC. Amino acid sequence: CASRAISGGVFEQYF. The full variable domain, with the rest looked up from reference TRBV2 and TRBJ2-7, is EPEVTQTPSHQVTQMGQEVILRCVPISNHLYFYWYRQILGQKVEFLVSFYNNEISEKSEIFDDQFSVERPDGSNFTLKIRSTKLEDSAMYFCASRAISGGVFEQYFGPGTRLTVT.

The chain has TRBV9 and TRBJ2-3; 9 bases map to TRBD2. V lost 3 bases and J lost 4; bases outside the gene matches: 12. CDR3 size: 17 residues. Germline CDR1 reads SGDLS; CDR2 reads YYNGEE. CDR3 region: CASSEPAVAGEADTQYF. The CDR3 nucleotides are TGTGCCAGCAGCGAGCCCGCCGTAGCGGGAGAGGCAGATACGCAGTATTTT.

This clone turned up a few times. The V and J genes are TRBV18 and TRBJ1-2, with D perhaps matching TRBD1 (5 bases). The CDR3 totals 15 residues. Between the trimmed V and J ends, which lost 3 bases and 8 bases, there was a span of 19 bases. Germline V CDR1 and CDR2: KGHSH, LQKENI. DNA of the CDR3: TGTGCCAGCTCACCGTCAGGCCTGGGGGGATCCGGCTACACCTTC. Its translation is CASSPSGLGGSGYTF.